The source of this T cell receptor (beta chain) is a study of control samples from healthy donors and cancer patients. The CDR3 sequence is 20 residues long. The V end lost 2 bases, the J end lost 0 bases, and 23 bases lay between the germline ends. The germline gives CDR1 MNHEY, CDR2 SMNVEV (reference sequence). Profiling relied on immunoSEQ multiplex PCR, and the TCRdb table lists in-frame clones only, not all of them. This table has roughly 150,000 clones, about 93% appearing once. This clone was counted once. V is TRBV27 and J is TRBJ2-1; D is possibly TRBD2 (7 bases). This TCR came from a man aged 50 or older in good health. Material for sequencing was blood. The CDR3 is CASSLRRGELADSSYNEQFF. The CDR3 DNA reads TGTGCCAGCAGTTTAAGAAGGGGGGAGCTAGCGGATAGCTCCTACAATGAGCAGTTCTTC.